This T cell receptor (beta chain) stems from a study of T-cell memory formation after mild COVID-19. Study details: Largely donor-specific sequence clusters came from two donors.

This clonotype was observed a few times. Its antigen is unidentified. CDR1 is SEHNR and CDR2 is FQNEAQ in the germline V gene (reference sequence). This CDR3 is 14 amino acids long. V shed 5 bases and J shed 8 bases, with 15 bases lying between them. TCRdb reanalysed the 5' RACE reads using MiXCR and keeps one entry per CDR3 protein. Counted here are hundreds of thousands of distinct CDR3 sequences, roughly an eighth occurring once; the ten biggest clones make up 22%. Study observations and caveats: The CD4+ clones that contracted clustered mainly within CM and EM, and the CD8+ clones concentrated in EMRA. CD4/CD8 balance characterized clones contracting day 15 to 85, and CD4+ skew characterized later expanders. Several responding clones turned up in pre-infection memory, indicating that cross-reactive memory may have taken part.

Sequenced input: PBMCs or a T cell subset sorted from them (not recorded which). The clonotype comes from a man between 18 and 29 years old who had mild COVID-19 (a few samples of this study predate the infection). Cell type and time point are not known. The V call is TRBV7-9, the J call TRBJ1-4, with D possibly TRBD1 on 6 matching bases. The CDR3 protein is CASSRDMGGEKLFF. CDR3 DNA: TGTGCCAGCAGCCGGGACATGGGAGGAGAAAAACTGTTTTTT. Based on the CDR3 plus reference TRBV7-9 and TRBJ1-4, the full variable domain is DTGVSQNPRHKITKRGQNVTFRCDPISEHNRLYWYRQTLGQGPEFLTYFQNEAQLEKSRLLSDRFSAERPKGSFSTLEIQRTEQGDSAMYLCASSRDMGGEKLFFGSGTQLSVL.